The 19 T cell receptor beta chains reported below all come from one sample, sequenced in a study of blood T cell repertoires in COVID-19 (dated by TCRdb to 2020 to 2022). Library generation was performed with the immunoSEQ multiplex PCR assay. Imported from immuneACCESS, the table was reduced by TCRdb to in-frame sequences with V and J called. These copies leave out some clones; in studies compared against another copy, an unresolved V gene accounts for under half, and the cause of the remainder is not known. The sample table records about 180,000 clones; approximately 85% of these occur just once. 6.5% to 7.5% of the sample rests with the top ten. The sequencing sample was made of peripheral blood. The receptors were gathered from an elderly man with COVID-19, enrolled during active disease.

The chain is built from TRBV5-1 and TRBJ1-1; D ambiguous. CDR3 size: 15 residues. Germline V gene lookup returns CDR1 SGHRS and CDR2 YFSETQ. Trimming stripped 0 bases from V and 3 bases from J, with 12 bases between. The CDR3 region has the DNA TGCGCCAGCAGCTTGGGGGTTGGGCGAGACACTGAAGCTTTCTTT. Translation gives CASSLGVGRDTEAFF.

This clone was counted only a few times. The rearrangement uses TRBV11-2 and TRBJ1-3, with no clear D. The V end was cut by 6 bases, the J end by 1 base, with 10 bases between. Germline CDR1 and CDR2: SGHAT and FQNNGV. The CDR3 totals 14 residues. The CDR3 nucleotides read TGTGCCAGCAGTCAACTGGTGTCTGGAAACACCATATATTTT. Protein: CASSQLVSGNTIYF.

This chain uses TRBV3-1 (or the pseudogene TRBV3-2) with TRBJ1-2; D may be TRBD1 (6 bases). With 6 bases removed from V and 2 bases from J, the gap between germline ends came to 25 bases. This CDR3 contains 18 residues. Germline V gives CDR1 LGHDT, CDR2 YNNKEL (reference sequence). In DNA, the CDR3 is TGTGCCAGCAGACCGACCGGGACACCAAATCCCCTCAACTATGGCTACACCTTC. Translated: CASRPTGTPNPLNYGYTF.

The rearrangement uses TRBV5-4 and TRBJ2-7, with 7 bases lining up with TRBD1. CDR1 and CDR2 from the germline V gene are SGHNT and YYREEE (reference sequence). With 5 bases clipped from V and 3 bases from J, the junction kept 14 bases outside the gene matches. The CDR3 runs to 16 residues. This CDR3 is CASSRTSGTAFYEQYF. The CDR3 DNA sequence: TGTGCCAGCAGTCGTACCTCCGGGACAGCTTTCTACGAGCAGTACTTC.

This clone has only one observation. The rearrangement joins TRBV6-6 to TRBJ2-2; 12 bases map to TRBD2. Trimming cost V 5 bases and J 1 base; bases outside gene matches: 5. Germline CDR1 and CDR2: MNHNY and SVGAGI (reference sequence). The CDR3 sequence is 17 residues long. The CDR3 region is CASSRRTSGENTGELFF. CDR3 nucleotide sequence: TGTGCCAGCAGTCGACGGACTAGCGGGGAGAACACCGGGGAGCTGTTTTTT.

The V call is TRBV19, the J call TRBJ1-2; maybe TRBD1 (6 bases). Germline assignment: CDR1 LNHDA and CDR2 SQIVND (reference sequence). This CDR3 has 16 amino acids. With 6 bases removed from V and 5 bases from J, the gap between germline ends came to 22 bases. CDR3 sequence reads: CASSQNGQFQEYGYTF. CDR3 DNA: TGTGCCAGTAGCCAAAATGGACAGTTCCAGGAATATGGCTACACCTTC. Full variable domain (rest looked up from reference TRBV19 and TRBJ1-2): DGGITQSPKYLFRKEGQNVTLSCEQNLNHDAMYWYRQDPGQGLRLIYYSQIVNDFQKGDIAEGYSVSREKKESFPLTVTSAQKNPTAFYLCASSQNGQFQEYGYTFGSGTRLTVV.

This chain joins TRBV2 and TRBJ2-7; 10 nucleotides match TRBD1. Germline V lookup: CDR1 SNHLY, CDR2 FYNNEI. With V trimmed by 6 bases and J by 5 bases, 10 bases remained unmatched. The CDR3 contains 15 residues. CDR3 residues: CASRVGDRGGHEQYF. The DNA for the CDR3 is TGTGCCAGCAGGGTAGGGGACAGGGGAGGCCACGAGCAGTACTTC.

The J gene is TRBJ1-2, the V gene TRBV7-9; D possibly corresponds to TRBD1 (5 bases). This CDR3 is 14 amino acids long. The germline V and J ends were trimmed by 7 bases and 5 bases, with 17 bases remaining between them. Germline CDR1 is SEHNR and CDR2 is FQNEAQ (reference sequence). The CDR3: CASTSPGQGYGYTF. The CDR3 DNA reads TGTGCCAGCACCTCTCCCGGGCAGGGATATGGCTACACCTTC.

This chain uses TRBV12-3 or TRBV12-4 with TRBJ1-1; D ambiguous. Trimming removed 3 bases from V and 0 bases from J, with 5 bases in between. CDR3 size: 13 residues. CDR3 loop: CASSFQMNTEAFF. The CDR3 DNA follows: TGTGCCAGCAGTTTTCAAATGAACACTGAAGCTTTCTTT.

The chain combines TRBV11-2 with TRBJ1-6; 7 bases map to TRBD1. The V segment lost 1 base and the J segment 10 bases; nucleotides outside the gene matches: 16. The CDR3 length is 18 residues. Germline CDR1 SGHAT, CDR2 FQNNGV. This chain's CDR3 is CASSLVYRGSGHRSPLHF. The CDR3 DNA reads as TGTGCCAGCAGCTTAGTCTACAGGGGAAGCGGCCATAGGTCACCCCTCCACTTT.

The chain is built from TRBV9 and TRBJ1-1; tentatively, D is TRBD1 (6 bases). CDR3 size: 13 residues. Germline V gene data show CDR1 as SGDLS and CDR2 as YYNGEE. V lost 4 bases, J lost 5 bases, and 12 bases lay in between. CDR3 amino acids: CASSLGAWTEAFF. The CDR3 DNA sequence: TGTGCCAGCAGCTTGGGGGCGTGGACTGAAGCTTTCTTT.

The rearrangement joins TRBV7-8 to TRBJ2-7, with 7 bases aligning to TRBD1. With V trimmed by 3 bases and J by 0 bases, 5 bases remained unmatched. CDR1 is SGHVS, CDR2 FQNEAQ, per germline. The CDR3 has 15 amino acids. The CDR3 sequence: CASSFYGTDSYEQYF. The CDR3, as DNA: TGTGCCAGCAGCTTTTATGGGACAGACTCCTACGAGCAGTACTTC.

The chain employs TRBV11-2 and TRBJ1-6; the D gene is possibly TRBD1 (5 bases). Looked up from germline, CDR1 is SGHAT and CDR2 is FQNNGV. This CDR3 contains 16 residues. Trimming removed 4 bases from V and 10 bases from J, with 20 bases in between. CDR3 loop: CASSSSGSGPGSPLHF. CDR3 bases: TGTGCCAGCAGCTCCTCAGGGTCAGGGCCTGGATCACCCCTCCACTTT.

This chain links TRBV10-1 with TRBJ1-1; maybe TRBD1 (5 bases). Deletions cut 3 bases from V and 3 bases from J, with 14 bases between. CDR1 and CDR2 (germline): WNHNN, SYGVQD (reference sequence). The length of the CDR3 is 15 residues. CDR3 DNA: TGCGCCAGCAGTGAATTGGGGGAGGGGTACACTGAAGCTTTCTTT. Protein: CASSELGEGYTEAFF.

In the case of this clone: This same CDR3 is encoded by further DNA sequences in the sample. V gene TRBV10-3 combines with J gene TRBJ1-1, with TRBD1 matching over 9 bases. This CDR3 is 14 amino acids long. Germline CDR1 ENHRY, CDR2 SYGVKD. J was trimmed by 1 base and V by 6 bases; bases with no gene match: 3. The CDR3 protein is CAIRQDRGNTEAFF. The CDR3 nucleotides read TGTGCCATCAGACAGGACAGGGGGAACACTGAAGCTTTCTTT.

The gene calls are TRBV29-1 and TRBJ2-3; the D gene is possibly TRBD1 (6 bases). Per germline, CDR1 SQVTM and CDR2 ANQGSEA. V was trimmed by 6 bases and J by 0 bases, leaving 13 bases between them. The CDR3 runs to 14 residues. The CDR3 sequence: CSVDGTQSTDTQYF. The CDR3 coding sequence is TGCAGCGTGGACGGGACACAGAGCACAGATACGCAGTATTTT.

The J gene is TRBJ1-2, the V gene TRBV5-1; no firm D call. Trimming cost V 4 bases and J 2 bases, with 12 bases left between them. The germline gives CDR1 SGHRS, CDR2 YFSETQ. The CDR3 is 14 residues long. The CDR3: CASSPDGNNYGYTF. The DNA for the CDR3 is TGCGCCAGCAGCCCTGACGGGAACAACTATGGCTACACCTTC.

This chain uses TRBV4-1 with TRBJ2-5; tentatively, D is TRBD1 (6 bases). The germline V gene has CDR1 MGHRA and CDR2 YSYEKL. There are 14 residues in the CDR3. V gave up 0 bases and J gave up 4 bases, with 9 bases separating them. CDR3 sequence: CASSQDPGAETQYF. As DNA, the CDR3 is TGCGCCAGCAGCCAAGATCCAGGGGCAGAGACCCAGTACTTC.

Comments on this clone: Other DNA sequences from this sample encode an identical CDR3 as well. The rearrangement links TRBV6-6 to TRBJ1-2; 8 bases agree with TRBD1. V was pared by 0 bases and J by 6 bases, with 6 bases of the junction left unmatched. The V gene's germline CDR1 is MNHNY and CDR2 SVGAGI (reference sequence). This CDR3 has 15 residues. DNA for the CDR3: TGTGCCAGCAGTTACTCCTCAGGGGGCCTCGATGGCTACACCTTC. Its translation is CASSYSSGGLDGYTF.